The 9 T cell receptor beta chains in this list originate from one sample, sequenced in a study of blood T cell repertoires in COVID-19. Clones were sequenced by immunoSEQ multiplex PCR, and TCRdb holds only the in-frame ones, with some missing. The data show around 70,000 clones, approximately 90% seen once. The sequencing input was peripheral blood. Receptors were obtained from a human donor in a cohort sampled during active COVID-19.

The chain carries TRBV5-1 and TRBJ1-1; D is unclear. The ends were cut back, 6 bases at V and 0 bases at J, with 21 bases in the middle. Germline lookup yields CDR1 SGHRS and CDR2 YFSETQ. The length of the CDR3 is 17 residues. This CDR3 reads CASTFLCRGKMNTEAFF. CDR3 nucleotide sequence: TGCGCCAGCACCTTTCTCTGCCGGGGTAAGATGAACACTGAAGCTTTCTTT.

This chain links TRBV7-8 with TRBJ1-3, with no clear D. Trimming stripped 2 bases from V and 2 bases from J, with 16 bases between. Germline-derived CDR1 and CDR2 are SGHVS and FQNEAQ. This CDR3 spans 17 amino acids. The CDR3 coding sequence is TGTGCCAGCAGCTTAAGACAAATCCCTTTTGCTGGAAACACCATATATTTT. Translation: CASSLRQIPFAGNTIYF.

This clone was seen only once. The DNA of the CDR3 is TGCGCCAGCAGCCAAGATCTTGAGTTCAATCAGCCCCAGCATTTT. Its protein is CASSQDLEFNQPQHF. This rearrangement joins TRBV4-3 to TRBJ1-5; D gene unclear. Germline CDR1 LGHNA, CDR2 YSLEER. This CDR3 comprises 15 residues. The ends were cut back, 0 bases at V and 3 bases at J, with 9 bases in the middle.

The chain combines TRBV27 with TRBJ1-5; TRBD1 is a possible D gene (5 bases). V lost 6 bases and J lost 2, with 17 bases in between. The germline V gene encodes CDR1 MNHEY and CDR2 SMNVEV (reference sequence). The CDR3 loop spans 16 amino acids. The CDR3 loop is CASRNSGGGRNQPQHF. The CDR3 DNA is TGTGCCAGCAGAAATTCCGGGGGGGGACGCAATCAGCCCCAGCATTTT.

The CDR3 is CAISVGTVQNIQYF. In nucleotides, the CDR3 is TGTGCCATCAGTGTTGGGACAGTCCAAAACATTCAGTACTTC. The V gene is TRBV10-3, the J gene TRBJ2-4, with TRBD1 matching 7 bases. CDR3 length: 14 residues. The junction had 5 bases not matched to a gene; V was cut back by 4 bases and J by 5 bases. Germline V lookup: CDR1 ENHRY, CDR2 SYGVKD.

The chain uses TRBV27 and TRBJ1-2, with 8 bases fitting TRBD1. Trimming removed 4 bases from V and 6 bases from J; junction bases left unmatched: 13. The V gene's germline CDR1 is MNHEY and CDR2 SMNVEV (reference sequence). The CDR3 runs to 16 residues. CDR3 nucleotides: TGTGCCAGCAGTTCACGACCGACAGGGGAGGTCCATGGCTACACCTTC. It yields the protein CASSSRPTGEVHGYTF.

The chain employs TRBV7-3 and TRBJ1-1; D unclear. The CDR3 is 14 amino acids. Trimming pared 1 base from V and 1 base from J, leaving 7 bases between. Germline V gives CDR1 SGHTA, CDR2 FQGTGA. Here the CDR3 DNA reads TGTGCCAGCAGCTTAAACCCGGGGAACACTGAAGCTTTCTTT. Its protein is CASSLNPGNTEAFF. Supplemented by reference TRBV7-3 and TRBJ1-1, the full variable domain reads GAGVSQTPSNKVTEKGKYVELRCDPISGHTALYWYRQSLGQGPEFLIYFQGTGAADDSGLPNDRFFAVRPEGSVSTLKIQRTERGDSAVYLCASSLNPGNTEAFFGQGTRLTVV.

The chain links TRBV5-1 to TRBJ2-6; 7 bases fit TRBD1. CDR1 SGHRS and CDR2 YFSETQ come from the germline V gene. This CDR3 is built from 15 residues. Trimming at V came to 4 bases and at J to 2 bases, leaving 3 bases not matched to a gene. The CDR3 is CASSPQGPGANVLTF. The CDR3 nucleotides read TGCGCCAGCAGCCCACAGGGGCCTGGGGCCAACGTCCTGACTTTC.

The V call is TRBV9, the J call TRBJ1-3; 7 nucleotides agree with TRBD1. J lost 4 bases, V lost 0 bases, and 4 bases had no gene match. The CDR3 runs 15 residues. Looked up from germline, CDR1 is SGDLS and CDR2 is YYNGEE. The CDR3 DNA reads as TGTGCCAGCAGCGTAGTCGGGACAGACGGAAACACCATATATTTT. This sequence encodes CASSVVGTDGNTIYF.